The clone carrying this TCR beta chain came up many times. The antigen remains unidentified. Patients aged 18 to 65 had newly diagnosed hyperthyroidism that had lasted under 2 months. This sample is part of a study of T cells in Graves' hyperthyroidism and ophthalmopathy. In the study overall: Prior to any treatment, at the point of initial diagnosis, peripheral blood was collected. Study-level points and caveats: Most thyroid clonotypes that were expanded above 0.001 also turned up in blood.

What was amplified from RNA transcripts were TCR beta CDR3 regions. With the HTBI primer set, the TCR CDR3 went through a first round of RT-PCR. One entry per CDR3 protein, called by TCRdb with MiXCR from the multiplex PCR reads. The sample yields some 600,000 distinct CDR3 sequences, approximately 15% seen once. This CDR3 spans 13 amino acids. Between the trimmed V and J ends, which lost 3 bases and 1 base, there was a span of 9 bases. The germline gives CDR1 GTSNPN, CDR2 SVGIG (reference sequence). The sequence was obtained from a woman aged 25 to 39 with Graves' hyperthyroidism that later progressed to Graves' ophthalmopathy. Source material: blood. The rearrangement links TRBV30 to TRBJ1-1; possibly TRBD1 for D (5 bases). The CDR3 sequence is CAWRRGTNTEAFF. The CDR3 DNA follows: TGTGCCTGGAGAAGAGGGACGAACACTGAAGCTTTCTTT.